The text below deals with one T cell receptor (beta chain). Repertoires were generated with immunoSEQ multiplex PCR, while TCRdb's copy carries only in-frame clones and drops some. The repertoire has around 130,000 clones, roughly 85% of them found once; the top ten carry 2.5% to 3%. This sample stems from a study of blood T cell repertoires in COVID-19. CDR3 length equals 14 residues. The V and J ends lost 3 bases and 7 bases respectively, with 16 bases between them. The V gene's germline CDR1 is SGHRS and CDR2 YFSETQ. V usage is TRBV5-1 and J usage is TRBJ1-1; no reliable D call. The sequence was obtained from a man aged 50 to 59 with acute or convalescent COVID-19. The material sequenced was peripheral blood. The CDR3 nucleotides are TGCGCCAGCAGCTCGGGAGCCGAGGTTGTTGAAGCTTTCTTT. Protein sequence: CASSSGAEVVEAFF.